The 8 T cell receptor beta chains reported below all come from one sample, sequenced in a study of Graves' ophthalmopathy and Graves' hyperthyroidism. TCR beta CDR3 amplification used RNA transcripts. HTBI primers primed a first-round RT-PCR, and a second-round multiplex PCR followed. TCRdb reanalysed the multiplex PCR reads using MiXCR and keeps one entry per CDR3 protein. The table includes 170,000 or so distinct CDR3 sequences, 30% to 45% detected once. The sample comprised peripheral blood. Receptors originate from a woman aged 40 to 55 with Graves' ophthalmopathy.

This clonotype was recorded many times. The chain couples TRBV18 to TRBJ1-2; D unresolved. CDR1 is KGHSH and CDR2 is LQKENI in the germline V gene. V was shortened by 2 bases and J by 6 bases, with 13 bases between the two germline ends. CDR3 length equals 14 residues. DNA for the CDR3: TGTGCCAGCTCACCAGAGGCAGATGGTAATGGCTACACCTTC. Encoded protein: CASSPEADGNGYTF.

V gene TRBV12-3 or TRBV12-4 combines with J gene TRBJ1-2, with a weak D call TRBD1 (6 bases). The CDR3 is 16 amino acids. The V end was cut by 6 bases, the J end by 0 bases, with 17 bases between. The CDR3 bases are TGTGCCAGCAGCACCCTCCGACAGGACCCTAACTATGGCTACACCTTC. Its protein product is CASSTLRQDPNYGYTF.

This clonotype was observed at least ten times. The chain couples TRBV11-2 to TRBJ1-6; 8 nucleotides match TRBD1. J gave up 7 bases and V 8 bases, and 13 bases lay outside the gene matches. The CDR3 spans 16 residues. CDR1 is SGHAT, CDR2 FQNNGV, per germline. In nucleotides, the CDR3 is TGTGCCAGCCAACAACAGGGGGGCGCCGGGAATTCACCCCTCCACTTT. Its translation is CASQQQGGAGNSPLHF.

V usage is TRBV4-2 and J usage is TRBJ1-3; weak D call: TRBD1 (6 bases). Germline V gene lookup returns CDR1 LGHNA and CDR2 YNFKEQ. CDR3 length: 17 residues. The V and J ends lost 0 bases and 0 bases respectively, with 12 bases between them. The CDR3, as DNA: TGTGCCAGCAGCCAAGATGTCACAGGGCGCTCTGGAAACACCATATATTTT. It translates to CASSQDVTGRSGNTIYF.

This clonotype was counted many times. The J gene is TRBJ1-1, the V gene TRBV5-1, with no clear D. CDR1 is SGHRS and CDR2 is YFSETQ in the germline V gene. The length of the CDR3 is 15 residues. V lost 0 bases and J 1 base, leaving 10 bases between the germline ends. The CDR3 protein is CASSLGPERNTEAFF. DNA for the CDR3: TGCGCCAGCAGCTTGGGGCCAGAAAGGAACACTGAAGCTTTCTTT.

This clonotype showed up many times. This chain links TRBV7-9 with TRBJ1-5, with a possible D match to TRBD1 (6 bases). With 4 bases removed from V and 5 bases from J, the gap between germline ends came to 15 bases. Germline values: CDR1 SEHNR, CDR2 FQNEAQ (reference sequence). This CDR3 has 15 residues. CDR3 bases: TGTGCCAGCAGCTATATACAGGGCGGTGATCAGCCCCAGCATTTT. This sequence encodes CASSYIQGGDQPQHF.

This clonotype has a handful of counts. The chain couples TRBV6-2 or TRBV6-3 to TRBJ1-1; 8 nucleotides line up with TRBD1. Germline V gene data show CDR1 as MNHEY and CDR2 as SVGEGT. The CDR3 runs to 12 residues. Germline trimming cut 7 bases from V and 9 bases from J; bases unmatched to any gene: 7. In DNA, the CDR3 is TGTGCCAGCACCGCGACAGGGGATCAAGCTTTCTTT. It translates to CASTATGDQAFF.

This clonotype was counted many times. The V and J genes are TRBV29-1 and TRBJ2-5; tentatively, D is TRBD2 (6 bases). The CDR3 has 12 amino acids. The germline gives CDR1 SQVTM, CDR2 ANQGSEA. Deletions cut 7 bases from V and 6 bases from J, with 15 bases between. CDR3 DNA: TGCAGCGGTCGTGGGGGAGGTCAGACCCAGTACTTC. Translation: CSGRGGGQTQYF.